This T cell receptor (beta chain) originates from a study of cytomegalovirus exposure and HLA in healthy donors. Study-wide context: A data release that came early held tens of millions of unique TCRs from HLA-typed donors. Whole-study results and caveats: Most likely, a cluster of highly shared sequence variants arose as a sequencing artifact.

Healthy individuals who donated bone marrow served as the donors. Despite likely unrecorded immune exposures, the donors were nominally healthy at the time of sampling. This CDR3 spans 16 amino acids. Germline V lookup: CDR1 SNHLY, CDR2 FYNNEI. The J segment lost 5 bases and the V segment lost 3 bases, leaving 6 bases of the junction unmatched. In the PCR, 60 Vbeta and 13 Jbeta primers were used. TCRdb's copy holds only in-frame clones and misses some; the assay was immunoSEQ multiplex PCR. Among about 240,000 clones, roughly four fifths were seen once, and the ten largest hold about 7.5%. On this clone: The target antigen is unknown.

The J gene is TRBJ2-1, the V gene TRBV2, with 11 bases fitting TRBD2. The TCR comes from a woman aged 55-69 years in good health and CMV-seropositive. The sample consisted of PBMCs. Here the CDR3 DNA reads TGTGCCAGCAGTGAGAATAGCGGGAGGGTGAACAATGAGCAGTTCTTC. As protein: CASSENSGRVNNEQFF.